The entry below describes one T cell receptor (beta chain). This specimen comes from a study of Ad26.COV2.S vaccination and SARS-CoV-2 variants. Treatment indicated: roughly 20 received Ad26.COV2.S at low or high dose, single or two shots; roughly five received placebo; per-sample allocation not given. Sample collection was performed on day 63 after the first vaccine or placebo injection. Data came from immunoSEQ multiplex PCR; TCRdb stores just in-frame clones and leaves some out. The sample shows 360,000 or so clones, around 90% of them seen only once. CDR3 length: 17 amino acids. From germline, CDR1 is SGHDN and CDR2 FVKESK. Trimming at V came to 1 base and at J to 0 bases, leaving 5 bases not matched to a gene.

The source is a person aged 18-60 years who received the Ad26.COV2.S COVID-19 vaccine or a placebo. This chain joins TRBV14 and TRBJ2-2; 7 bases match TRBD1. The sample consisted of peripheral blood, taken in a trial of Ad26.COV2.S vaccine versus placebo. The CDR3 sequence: CASSQVRDSSNTGELFF. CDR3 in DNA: TGTGCCAGCAGCCAAGTCAGGGACAGCTCGAACACCGGGGAGCTGTTTTTT.